A selection of T cell receptor beta chains follows, all from one sample in a study of CD8+ T cells in alopecia areata. The protocol was immunoSEQ multiplex PCR, while the TCRdb copy is restricted to in-frame clones and leaves out a portion. The sample lists 150,000 to 200,000 clones; around 71% were seen once. The material sequenced was CD4+ T cells sorted from blood, taken at week 4, from a patient treated with tofacitinib. The receptors come from a human donor with alopecia areata. Each CDR3 is given with its conserved first and last residue. Fields, in order: J gene, V gene, clone size, D gene, CDR3 protein, CDR3 DNA. The D gene is left open where the match is weak. Clone size is stated in some rows and not others, as once, few, many or a class when expanded.

TRBJ1-5 | TRBV23-1 | few | . | CASSQTRSGTRSNQPQHF | TGCGCCAGCAGCCAAACCCGCTCCGGGACAAGAAGCAATCAGCCCCAGCATTTT
TRBJ2-1 | TRBV11-2 | . | . | CASSPQGNEQFF | TGTGCCAGCAGCCCCCAGGGCAATGAGCAGTTCTTC
TRBJ1-4 | TRBV2 | . | TRBD1 | CASSLDLGQGEKLFF | TGTGCCAGCAGTTTAGACCTTGGACAGGGTGAAAAACTGTTTTTT
TRBJ1-1 | TRBV6-5 | . | . | CASRLGRFNEAFF | TGTGCCAGCAGATTGGGCAGGTTTAATGAAGCTTTCTTT
TRBJ2-1 | TRBV30 | . | . | CAWSGVSSYNEQFF | TGTGCCTGGAGTGGAGTTAGCTCCTACAATGAGCAGTTCTTC
TRBJ1-2 | TRBV29-1 | . | . | CSVYPQGEGGYTF | TGCAGCGTTTACCCTCAGGGAGAGGGCGGCTACACCTTC
TRBJ2-5 | TRBV7-9 | . | TRBD1 | CASSPWTGQETQYF | TGTGCCAGCAGCCCCTGGACAGGGCAAGAGACCCAGTACTTC
TRBJ1-5 | TRBV4-1 | few | TRBD1 | CASSPGTGGDQPQHF | TGCGCCAGCAGCCCAGGGACAGGTGGGGATCAGCCCCAGCATTTT
TRBJ1-2 | TRBV7-2 | . | . | CASSLTGSSYGYTF | TGTGCCAGCAGCTTAACAGGCTCCAGCTATGGCTACACCTTC
TRBJ1-2 | TRBV15 | . | . | CATSIGGDPSYGYTF | TGTGCCACCAGCATAGGAGGGGACCCGTCATATGGCTACACCTTC
TRBJ1-1 | TRBV30 | . | . | CAWSVRGEAFF | TGTGCCTGGAGTGTCAGGGGTGAAGCTTTCTTT
TRBJ1-2 | TRBV5-6 | . | . | CASSSPRGAGYGYTF | TGTGCCAGCAGCTCCCCCCGGGGCGCTGGCTATGGCTACACCTTC
TRBJ1-2 | TRBV30 | . | TRBD1 | CAWSVGGGPGYTF | TGTGCCTGGAGTGTAGGAGGGGGCCCTGGCTACACCTTC
TRBJ2-2 | TRBV4-2 | once | TRBD1 | CASSLPGQGTGELFF | TGTGCCAGCAGCCTGCCGGGACAGGGTACCGGGGAGCTGTTTTTT
TRBJ2-5 | TRBV10-3 | . | . | CAISEFEYQETQYF | TGTGCCATCAGTGAGTTCGAGTACCAAGAGACCCAGTACTTC
TRBJ2-1 | TRBV5-1 | . | . | CASRTGFSSGNEQFF | TGCGCCAGCAGAACAGGGTTTAGTTCGGGCAATGAGCAGTTCTTC
TRBJ1-6 | TRBV14 | . | TRBD1 | CASSPRDRVNSPLHF | TGTGCCAGCAGCCCGCGGGACAGGGTCAACTCACCCCTCCACTTT
TRBJ1-6 | TRBV29-1 | . | . | CSAAVGGNSPLHF | TGCAGCGCTGCAGTGGGCGGCAATTCACCCCTCCACTTT
TRBJ2-7 | TRBV4-1 | . | . | CASSQEISSYEQYF | TGCGCCAGCAGCCAAGAGATATCCAGCTACGAGCAGTACTTC
TRBJ2-3 | TRBV11-2 | few | . | CASSLAITASTDTQYF | TGTGCCAGCAGCTTAGCCATTACGGCCAGCACAGATACGCAGTATTTT
TRBJ1-1 | TRBV30 | . | . | CAWTINRPGGTEAFF | TGTGCCTGGACCATTAATAGACCGGGGGGCACTGAAGCTTTCTTT
TRBJ1-2 | TRBV29-1 | few | . | CSVGESLYGYTF | TGCAGCGTTGGCGAGAGCCTCTATGGCTACACCTTC